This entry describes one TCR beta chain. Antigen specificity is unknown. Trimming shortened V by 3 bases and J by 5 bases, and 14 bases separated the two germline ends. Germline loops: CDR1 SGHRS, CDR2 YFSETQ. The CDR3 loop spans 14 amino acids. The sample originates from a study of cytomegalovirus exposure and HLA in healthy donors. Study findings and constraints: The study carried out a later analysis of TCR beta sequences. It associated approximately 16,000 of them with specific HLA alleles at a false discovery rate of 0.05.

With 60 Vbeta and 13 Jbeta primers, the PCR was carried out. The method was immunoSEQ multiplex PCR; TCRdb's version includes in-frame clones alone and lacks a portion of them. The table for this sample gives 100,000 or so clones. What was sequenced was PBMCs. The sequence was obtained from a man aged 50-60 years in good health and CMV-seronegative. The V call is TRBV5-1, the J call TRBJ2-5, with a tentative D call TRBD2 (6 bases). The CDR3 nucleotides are TGCGCCAGCAGCTCTGTACTGGCGGGGGAGACCCAGTACTTC. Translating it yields CASSSVLAGETQYF.